This T cell receptor beta chain was captured by sequencing in a study of blood T cell repertoires in COVID-19. The overall study: The study drew acute and convalescent COVID-19 samples from the United States, Italy and Spain. PBMCs, B-cell-depleted T cells, or T cells were the source of the cDNA or gDNA that made up the material.

The CDR3 extends over 17 amino acids. CDR1 and CDR2 (germline): SGHRS, YFSETQ. Unmatched junction bases numbered 5, after V lost 2 bases and J lost 0 bases. Sequenced by immunoSEQ multiplex PCR; TCRdb stores in-frame clones only, minus some. The sample includes about 55,000 clones, less than 90% of them seen just once. Material for sequencing was peripheral blood. The sequence was collected from a human donor in a cohort sampled during active COVID-19. The chain uses TRBV5-1 and TRBJ2-6; 7 bases agree with TRBD1. Here the CDR3 reads CASSLPQGFSGANVLTF. The CDR3 DNA reads as TGCGCCAGCAGCTTACCACAGGGGTTCTCTGGGGCCAACGTCCTGACTTTC.